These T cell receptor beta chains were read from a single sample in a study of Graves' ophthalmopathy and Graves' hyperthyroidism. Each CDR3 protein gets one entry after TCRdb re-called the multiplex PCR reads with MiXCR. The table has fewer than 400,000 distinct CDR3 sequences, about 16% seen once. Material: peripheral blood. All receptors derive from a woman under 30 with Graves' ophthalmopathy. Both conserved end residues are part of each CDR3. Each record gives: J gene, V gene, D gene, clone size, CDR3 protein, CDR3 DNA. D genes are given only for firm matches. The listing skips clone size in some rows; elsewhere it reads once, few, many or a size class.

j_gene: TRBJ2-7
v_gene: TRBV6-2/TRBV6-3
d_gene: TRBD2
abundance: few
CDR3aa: CASRPREIDEQYF
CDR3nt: TGTGCCAGCAGACCGCGGGAGATCGACGAGCAGTACTTC

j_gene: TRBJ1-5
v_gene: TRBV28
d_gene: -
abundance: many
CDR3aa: CASSSGGQPQHF
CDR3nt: TGTGCCAGCAGCTCGGGAGGGCAGCCCCAGCATTTT

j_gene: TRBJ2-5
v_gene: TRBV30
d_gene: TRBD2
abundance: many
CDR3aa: CAWTLPGLAETQYF
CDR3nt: TGTGCCTGGACCCTACCGGGACTAGCAGAGACCCAGTACTTC

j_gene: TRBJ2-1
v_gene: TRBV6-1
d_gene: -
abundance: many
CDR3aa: CASSPLDNEQFF
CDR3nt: TGTGCCAGCAGCCCCCTGGACAATGAGCAGTTCTTC

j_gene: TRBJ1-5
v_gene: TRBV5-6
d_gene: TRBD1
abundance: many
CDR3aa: CASSSSDRGSQPQHF
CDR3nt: TGTGCCAGCAGCTCCTCCGACAGGGGAAGTCAGCCCCAGCATTTT

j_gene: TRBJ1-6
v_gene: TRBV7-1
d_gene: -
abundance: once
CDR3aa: CASSSSRDAESSYNSPLHF
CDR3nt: TGTGCCAGCAGCTCATCCCGGGACGCAGAGAGCTCCTATAATTCACCCCTCCACTTT

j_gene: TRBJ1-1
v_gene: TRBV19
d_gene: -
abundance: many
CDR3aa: CASSIRQGKSFVVSTEAFF
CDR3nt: TGTGCCAGTAGTATTCGGCAGGGTAAGAGTTTTGTCGTGAGCACTGAAGCTTTCTTT

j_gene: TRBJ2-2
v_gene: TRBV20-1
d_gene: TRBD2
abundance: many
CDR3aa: CSARESLAGETGELFF
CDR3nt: TGCAGTGCTAGAGAATCCCTAGCGGGGGAAACCGGGGAGCTGTTTTTT

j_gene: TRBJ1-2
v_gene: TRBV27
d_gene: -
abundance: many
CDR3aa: CASSLIGRDYGYTF
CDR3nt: TGTGCCAGCAGTTTGATCGGGCGGGACTATGGCTACACCTTC

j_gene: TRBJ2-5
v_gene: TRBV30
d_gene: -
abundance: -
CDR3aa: CAWSADGSETQYF
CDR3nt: TGTGCCTGGAGTGCGGACGGGAGTGAGACCCAGTACTTC

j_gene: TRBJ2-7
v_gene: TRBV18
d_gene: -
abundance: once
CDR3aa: CASSPPGRRQEQYF
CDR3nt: TGTGCCAGCTCACCACCGGGACGCCGACAAGAGCAGTACTTC

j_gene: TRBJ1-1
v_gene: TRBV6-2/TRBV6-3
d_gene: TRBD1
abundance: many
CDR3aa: CATRDRGPADTEAFF
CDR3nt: TGTGCCACCCGGGACAGGGGCCCCGCGGACACTGAAGCTTTCTTT

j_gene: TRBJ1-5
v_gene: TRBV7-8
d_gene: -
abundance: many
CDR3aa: CASSSGLGQPQHF
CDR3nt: TGTGCCAGCAGCTCAGGGTTGGGTCAGCCCCAGCATTTT

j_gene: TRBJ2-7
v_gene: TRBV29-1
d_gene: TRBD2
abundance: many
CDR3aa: CSVEGLAGGLYEQYF
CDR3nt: TGCAGCGTTGAAGGACTAGCGGGAGGCCTCTACGAGCAGTACTTC